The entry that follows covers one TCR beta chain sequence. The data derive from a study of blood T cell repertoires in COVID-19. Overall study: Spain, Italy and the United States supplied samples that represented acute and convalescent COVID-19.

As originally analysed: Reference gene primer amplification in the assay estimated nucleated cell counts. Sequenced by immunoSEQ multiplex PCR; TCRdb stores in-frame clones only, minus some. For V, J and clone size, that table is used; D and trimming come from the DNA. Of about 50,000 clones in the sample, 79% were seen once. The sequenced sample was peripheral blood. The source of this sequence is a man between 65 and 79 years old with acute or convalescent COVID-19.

The CDR3 spells CASSYEIPGMNTEAFF. CDR3 sequence (DNA): TGTGCCAGCAGTTACGAGATCCCAGGGATGAACACTGAAGCTTTCTTT. The rearrangement joins TRBV6-5 to TRBJ1-1, with a tentative D call TRBD1 (5 bases). This CDR3 is 16 amino acids long. Germline V gene sequence: CDR1 MNHEY, CDR2 SVGAGI. Trimming pared 2 bases from V and 0 bases from J, leaving 13 bases between.